The present T cell receptor (beta chain) was sequenced within a study of blood T cell repertoires in COVID-19. Participant ages covered roughly 18 to 89 years across 24 US areas. A COVID-19 case was met by exposed participants within 2 weeks before study entry. Measured with immunoSEQ multiplex PCR; TCRdb has only the in-frame clones, and not every one. The table has about 320,000 clones, roughly 85% seen once. The sample comprised PBMCs or T cells enriched from blood (not recorded which). This clonotype was sampled from a woman aged 25 to 39 who had been exposed to COVID-19.

The CDR3 loop reads CASSYPGKGVLGELFF. The CDR3 nucleotides are TGTGCCAGCAGTTACCCCGGGAAGGGGGTCCTCGGGGAGCTGTTTTTT. V usage is TRBV6-5 and J usage is TRBJ2-2; D might be TRBD1 (6 bases). The germline V and J ends were trimmed by 2 bases and 7 bases, with 17 bases remaining between them. The CDR3 spans 16 residues. In germline, CDR1 is MNHEY, CDR2 SVGAGI.